These T cell receptor beta chains were read from a single sample in a study of identical twins' blood T cells. TCRdb processed the 5' RACE reads anew with MiXCR; each CDR3 protein has one entry. The table has hundreds of thousands of distinct CDR3 sequences, about 28% seen once. The source material was PBMCs. The receptor set was obtained from a woman between 18 and 55 years old in good health. CDR3s include the opening cysteine and the closing phenylalanine or tryptophan. Each record gives: clone size, V gene, J gene, D gene, CDR3 protein, CDR3 DNA. The D gene is left open where the match is weak. Size tells how often a clone was seen (once, few, many) or the class of an expanded clone, and some rows leave it out.

many,TRBV20-1,TRBJ2-4,.,CSAGPARVFNIQYF,TGCAGTGCTGGCCCCGCTAGGGTTTTTAACATTCAGTACTTC
.,TRBV12-3/TRBV12-4,TRBJ2-1,TRBD2,CASSRRGLSSSYNEKFF,TGTGCCAGCAGTCGTCGGGGACTATCGAGCTCCTACAATGAGAAGTTCTTC
.,TRBV6-4,TRBJ1-5,TRBD1,CASSKGAGPPQHF,TGTGCCAGCAGTAAGGGGGCCGGTCCGCCCCAGCATTTT
few,TRBV20-1,TRBJ2-2,TRBD1,CSAGTALNGELFF,TGCAGTGCCGGGACAGCCCTGAACGGGGAGCTGTTTTTT
.,TRBV6-6,TRBJ1-5,.,CASSYLRDGPNQPQHF,TGTGCCAGCAGTTACCTCCGGGACGGACCGAATCAGCCCCAGCATTTT
.,TRBV29-1,TRBJ1-2,.,CSVEDQGIYGYTF,TGCAGCGTTGAAGATCAGGGAATCTATGGCTACACCTTC
.,TRBV10-3,TRBJ1-2,.,CAIKIAGSYGYTF,TGTGCCATCAAGATAGCAGGGTCCTATGGCTACACCTTC
.,TRBV7-9,TRBJ1-1,.,CASSSPAGVDTEAFF,TGTGCCAGCAGCTCCCCGGCGGGGGTAGATACTGAAGCTTTCTTT
.,TRBV7-8,TRBJ2-2,.,CASEAAGELFF,TGTGCCAGCGAGGCCGCCGGGGAGCTGTTTTTT
once,TRBV27,TRBJ1-3,TRBD1,CASTDTTQGAPGNTIYF,TGTGCCAGCACCGACACAACACAGGGGGCCCCTGGAAACACCATATATTTT
few,TRBV6-2/TRBV6-3,TRBJ2-1,.,CASGRGGSYNEQFF,TGTGCCAGCGGGAGGGGGGGCTCCTACAATGAGCAGTTCTTC
few,TRBV20-1,TRBJ2-7,.,CSALFAYEQYF,TGCAGTGCACTTTTCGCCTACGAGCAGTACTTC
.,TRBV3-1,TRBJ1-2,.,CASSPGRYGYTF,TGTGCCAGCAGCCCCGGCCGCTATGGCTACACCTTC
many,TRBV3-1,TRBJ1-2,.,CASSQDGRGYTF,TGTGCCAGCAGCCAAGATGGGCGTGGCTACACCTTC
few,TRBV18,TRBJ1-1,.,CASSPYGAEAFF,TGTGCCAGCTCACCGTATGGCGCCGAAGCTTTCTTT
many,TRBV2,TRBJ2-1,TRBD2,CASSDSGISLNEQFF,TGTGCCAGCAGTGACAGCGGGATCTCTTTGAATGAGCAGTTCTTC
.,TRBV6-5,TRBJ1-1,.,CASSLGRAAEAFF,TGTGCCAGCAGCCTTGGCCGGGCGGCTGAAGCTTTCTTT
.,TRBV5-1,TRBJ1-4,.,CASSLEIQENEKLFF,TGCGCCAGCAGCTTGGAGATCCAGGAAAATGAAAAACTGTTTTTT
.,TRBV19,TRBJ1-5,.,CASSGQGLNQPQHF,TGTGCCAGTAGTGGGCAGGGACTCAATCAGCCCCAGCATTTT
few,TRBV4-3,TRBJ2-3,.,CASSQVYSGSTDTQYF,TGCGCCAGCAGCCAAGTGTATAGCGGAAGCACAGATACGCAGTATTTT
.,TRBV2,TRBJ1-2,.,CASSVSILRDGYTF,TGTGCCAGCAGTGTTTCGATTTTGAGGGATGGCTACACCTTC
few,TRBV7-7,TRBJ1-6,.,CASSYCRTPANCF,TGTGCTAGCAGCTACTGCCGGACACCCGCGAATTGCTTT
.,TRBV5-1,TRBJ2-3,.,CASSPGTSISDTQYF,TGCGCCAGCAGCCCAGGGACGAGTATCTCAGATACGCAGTATTTT
few,TRBV20-1,TRBJ2-5,.,CSARDLYQGETQYF,TGCAGTGCTAGAGATTTATATCAGGGCGAGACCCAGTACTTC
few,TRBV7-9,TRBJ1-4,TRBD1,CASVVGTGEVGEKLFF,TGTGCCAGCGTAGTTGGGACAGGGGAAGTCGGTGAAAAACTGTTTTTT
.,TRBV6-2/TRBV6-3,TRBJ1-2,.,CASSYFGYGYTF,TGTGCCAGCAGTTATTTCGGCTATGGCTACACCTTC
few,TRBV15,TRBJ2-3,TRBD2,CATSRVRTSGRGGDTQYF,TGTGCCACCAGCAGAGTACGGACTAGCGGGAGGGGAGGGGATACGCAGTATTTT
.,TRBV5-6,TRBJ1-1,.,CASRTYGTNTEAFF,TGTGCCAGCCGAACCTATGGAACGAACACTGAAGCTTTCTTT
few,TRBV7-9,TRBJ2-1,.,CASSFSVSSYNEQFF,TGTGCCAGCAGCTTTAGCGTGAGCTCCTACAATGAGCAGTTCTTC
few,TRBV19,TRBJ2-1,.,CASSMSLKRYNEQFF,TGTGCCAGTAGTATGTCCCTAAAAAGGTACAATGAGCAGTTCTTC